This is a list of T cell receptor beta chains from one sample in a study of PD-1 blockade in mismatch repair-deficient tumors. Produced via immunoSEQ multiplex PCR; TCRdb's table is partial and in-frame only. Of around 110,000 clones in the sample, roughly 80% were seen once. This material consisted of peripheral blood, taken around 60 weeks after starting pembrolizumab. All receptors come from an adult with mismatch repair-deficient cancer. The conserved cysteine and the conserved F or W are not part of the CDR3 here.

CDR3 protein	V gene
ASSNRGAYNEQF	TRBV19
ASSLAGATNEQF	TRBV11-1
ASSPGQLGGYT	TRBV7-3
ASTGGTSGNTIY	TRBV6-6
SVSSGASGELF	TRBV29-1
ASSTRRHPTQETQY	TRBV5-6
ASSQGGLAGGFRDEQF	TRBV4-1
ASSLRQGITEAF	TRBV27
ASSRSHRAYSYEQY	TRBV14
ASSLSGPTYGYT	TRBV5-5
ASSLVARANYGYT	TRBV5-8
ASSQGHDFTGELF	TRBV6-5
ASSPKPTSAYNEQF	TRBV19
ASSLSRGYTEAF	TRBV27
ASSLDGAAYEQY	TRBV7-2
ASSQVVRTRSYNEQF	TRBV4-3
ASSPDIGGELF	TRBV4-3
SARGANVLT	TRBV20-1
AWTSGPRGYT	TRBV30
ASSHLPGLAGGSAGELF	TRBV18
ASSSGVARNTGELF	TRBV7-3
ASSSQTSGYEQY	TRBV7-9
ASSSRRQSSYEQY	TRBV19
ASSLVRPKGDTQY	TRBV7-9
ASSPGTANTEAF	TRBV18
ASSLGDSFYGYT	TRBV7-9
ASSDTRYEQY	TRBV2
ASSSGGWGQPQH	TRBV6-5
ASSLPPKGTGAVVEQF	TRBV7-9